Shown below are 12 T cell receptor beta chains from a single sample sequenced in a study of cytomegalovirus exposure and HLA in healthy donors. The PCR was carried out with 60 Vbeta primers and 13 Jbeta primers. Clones were sequenced by immunoSEQ multiplex PCR, and TCRdb holds only the in-frame ones, with some missing. Of more than 200,000 clones listed, around 70% are singletons. Sequencing used PBMCs. All receptors come from a middle-aged man in good health and CMV-seropositive.

This clone was picked up a small number of times. The CDR3 region has the DNA TGTGCCTCATCATCCAGGGTGGACAGGGGGGGCTACGAGCAGTACTTC. Protein: CASSSRVDRGGYEQYF. The chain combines TRBV2 with TRBJ2-7; 10 bases align to TRBD1. Germline trimming cut 11 bases from V and 3 bases from J; bases unmatched to any gene: 16. The CDR3 length is 16 residues. The germline V gene encodes CDR1 SNHLY and CDR2 FYNNEI.

This clone showed up just once. This chain uses TRBV4-1 with TRBJ2-2; perhaps TRBD1 as D (8 bases). The CDR3 has 15 amino acids. With 7 bases removed from V and 6 bases from J, the gap between germline ends came to 18 bases. The germline CDR1 and CDR2 sequences are MGHRA and YSYEKL. The CDR3 sequence: CASTSRGGQAGELFF. CDR3 nucleotides: TGCGCCAGCACCTCAAGGGGGGGACAGGCCGGGGAGCTGTTTTTT.

V is TRBV29-1 and J is TRBJ2-6; the D gene is possibly TRBD2 (7 bases). The CDR3 is made up of 16 amino acids. CDR1 and CDR2 (germline): SQVTM, ANQGSEA. V gave up 4 bases and J gave up 3 bases, with 16 bases separating them. The CDR3 DNA sequence: TGCAGCGTTGGAGGTGGGGGGGCTAGTGGGGCCAACGTCCTGACTTTC. Its translation: CSVGGGGASGANVLTF.

The chain combines TRBV11-1 with TRBJ2-7, with D possibly being TRBD1 (5 bases). Germline loops: CDR1 SGHAT, CDR2 FQDESV (reference sequence). The CDR3 consists of 15 residues. Trimming left V 1 base short and J 6 bases short, with 16 bases between. CDR3 amino acids: CASSLEGSPTGEQYF. The CDR3 coding sequence is TGTGCCAGCAGCTTAGAGGGGTCCCCAACGGGCGAGCAGTACTTC. The variable domain in full, with the rest retrieved from reference TRBV11-1 and TRBJ2-7, is EAEVAQSPRYKITEKSQAVAFWCDPISGHATLYWYRQILGQGPELLVQFQDESVVDDSQLPKDRFSAERLKGVDSTLKIQPAELGDSAMYLCASSLEGSPTGEQYFGPGTRLTVT.

The chain employs TRBV29-1 and TRBJ2-7; TRBD2 matches at 10 bases. Germline CDR1 is SQVTM and CDR2 is ANQGSEA. The CDR3 contains 16 residues. V was pared by 0 bases and J by 0 bases, with 5 bases of the junction left unmatched. This CDR3 reads CSVEDRTSGLSYEQYF. The CDR3 DNA reads TGCAGCGTTGAAGACCGGACTAGCGGTCTCTCCTACGAGCAGTACTTC.

The chain is built from TRBV5-6 and TRBJ2-7; D gene unclear. V shed 0 bases and J shed 4 bases, with 11 bases lying between them. The CDR3 totals 14 residues. Per the germline V gene, CDR1 is SGHDT and CDR2 is YYEEEE. CDR3 bases: TGTGCCAGCAGCTTGGGCGGAGATTTTTACGAGCAGTACTTC. This gives the protein CASSLGGDFYEQYF.

V and J are TRBV4-1 and TRBJ1-2; 10 bases line up with TRBD1. V shed 6 bases, J shed 3 bases, and the junction held 4 bases outside the gene matches. The V gene's germline CDR1 is MGHRA and CDR2 YSYEKL. This CDR3 is 14 amino acids long. The CDR3 nucleotides read TGCGCCAGCAGTCGGGACAGGGGAGACTATGGCTACACCTTC. Translated, it gives CASSRDRGDYGYTF.

In DNA form, the CDR3 reads TGTGCCAGCAGCTTAAAGGGGGGGGACTACGAGCAGTACTTC. This codes for CASSLKGGDYEQYF. The V call is TRBV7-3, the J call TRBJ2-7, with D perhaps TRBD2 (7 bases). Germline CDR1 and CDR2: SGHTA and FQGTGA. Trimming took 1 base from V and 3 from J, leaving 10 bases between them. CDR3 length: 14 amino acids.

In this sample, this clone turned up once. V gene TRBV19 combines with J gene TRBJ1-2; TRBD1 is a possible D gene (6 bases). Germline CDR1 and CDR2: LNHDA and SQIVND (reference sequence). There are 15 residues in the CDR3. The ends were cut back, 7 bases at V and 4 bases at J, with 19 bases in the middle. The CDR3 sequence: CASNPGTPRTYGYTF. The CDR3 bases are TGTGCCAGTAACCCCGGGACACCCCGAACCTATGGCTACACCTTC.

This chain connects TRBV23-1 to TRBJ1-5, with D maybe TRBD1 (5 bases). TRBV23-1 is reported as an ORF; its role is uncertain. V shed 7 bases and J shed 7 bases, with 17 bases lying between them. This CDR3 has 14 amino acids. The CDR3: CASTIRGGGQPQHF. The CDR3 DNA reads TGCGCCAGCACTATTCGCGGGGGTGGCCAGCCCCAGCATTTT.

The chain is built from TRBV27 and TRBJ1-6, with D perhaps TRBD1 (5 bases). The CDR3 is 14 amino acids. Trimming shortened V by 6 bases and J by 5 bases, and 11 bases separated the two germline ends. CDR1 and CDR2 (germline): MNHEY, SMNVEV (reference sequence). The CDR3 spells CASRRTGDNSPLHF. Written as DNA, the CDR3 is TGTGCCAGCAGGCGCACAGGAGATAATTCACCCCTCCACTTT.

The chain links TRBV6-1 to TRBJ2-5; tentative D call: TRBD2 (6 bases). The J call may be in error: the DNA end matches TRBJ2-7 better. CDR3 length: 14 residues. CDR1 is MNHNS, CDR2 SASEGT, per germline. The CDR3 spells CASSVRDFSYEQYF. The CDR3 coding sequence is TGTGCCAGCAGTGTCCGGGACTTCTCCTACGAGCAGTACTTC.